These 12 T cell receptor beta chains were sequenced from one sample in a study of blood T cells in healthy people across ages. The authors ran a second PCR of 7 to 11 cycles using a sample-barcoded 5' primer and a J-beta primer mix. In TCRdb, the 5' RACE reads were re-called with MiXCR into one record per CDR3 protein. The sample shows 630,000 or so distinct CDR3 sequences, under 30% of them seen only once. The sample was blood. The receptors stem from a woman older than 75 in good health.

This clonotype was counted only a few times. CDR3 DNA: TGTGCCAGCACAATAAAGGGGGGCTACACCTTC. It encodes CASTIKGGYTF. The chain joins TRBV2 to TRBJ1-2, with D perhaps TRBD1 (5 bases). Germline assignment: CDR1 SNHLY and CDR2 FYNNEI. The CDR3 is 11 amino acids. Between the trimmed V and J ends, which lost 7 bases and 8 bases, there was a span of 11 bases. The full variable domain, in which reference TRBV2 and TRBJ1-2 provide the parts outside the CDR3, is EPEVTQTPSHQVTQMGQEVILRCVPISNHLYFYWYRQILGQKVEFLVSFYNNEISEKSEIFDDQFSVERPDGSNFTLKIRSTKLEDSAMYFCASTIKGGYTFGSGTRLTVV.

This clonotype has a count of ten or more. The gene calls are TRBV20-1 and TRBJ2-1, with 15 bases aligning to TRBD2. CDR3 size: 22 residues. Germline CDR1 DFQATT, CDR2 SNEGSKA (reference sequence). V gave up 1 base and J gave up 0 bases; unmatched junction bases: 16. The CDR3: CSARVVGTSGGLDMSSYNEQFF. The CDR3 DNA reads as TGCAGTGCTAGAGTCGTTGGGACTAGCGGGGGGCTTGACATGAGCTCCTACAATGAGCAGTTCTTC.

This rearrangement joins TRBV11-2 to TRBJ2-7; D is possibly TRBD1 (5 bases). V lost 5 bases and J 5 bases, leaving 16 bases between the germline ends. Germline V CDR1 and CDR2: SGHAT, FQNNGV. This CDR3 has 14 residues. In nucleotides, the CDR3 is TGTGCCAGCAGCCCTGACGTAGGGGTGCACGAGCAGTACTTC. It encodes CASSPDVGVHEQYF. The variable domain in full, completed from reference TRBV11-2 and TRBJ2-7, reads EAGVAQSPRYKIIEKRQSVAFWCNPISGHATLYWYQQILGQGPKLLIQFQNNGVVDDSQLPKDRFSAERLKGVDSTLKIQPAKLEDSAVYLCASSPDVGVHEQYFGPGTRLTVT.

Turning to this clonotype: A much larger clone is a single base away; this may be a read error. The chain uses TRBV28 and TRBJ1-5; D call uncertain. CDR3 length: 11 residues. Germline V gene sequence: CDR1 MDHEN, CDR2 SYDVKM. CDR3 nucleotides: TGTGCCAGCAGAACCAATCAGCCCCGGCATTTT. Residues: CASRTNQPRHF. The full variable domain, completed using reference TRBV28 and TRBJ1-5, is DVKVTQSSRYLVKRTGEKVFLECVQDMDHENMFWYRQDPGLGLRLIYFSYDVKMKEKGDIPEGYSVSREKKERFSLILESASTNQTSMYLCASRTNQPRHFGDGTRLSIL.

J is TRBJ2-5 and V is TRBV28; 9 nucleotides line up with TRBD1. The germline V gene encodes CDR1 MDHEN and CDR2 SYDVKM. Trimming at V came to 6 bases and at J to 5 bases, leaving 10 bases not matched to a gene. There are 15 residues in the CDR3. CDR3 residues: CASSLSTGGRETQYF. Written as DNA, the CDR3 is TGTGCCAGCAGCCTATCTACAGGGGGCAGGGAGACCCAGTACTTC.

This clonotype was recorded at least ten times. In DNA, the CDR3 is TGCAGCGTTGAAGATTTTACAAAGGGGCAAGAGACCCAGTACTTC. It yields the protein CSVEDFTKGQETQYF. The chain has TRBV29-1 and TRBJ2-5, with D possibly matching TRBD1 (5 bases). V was clipped by 0 bases and J by 2 bases, with 13 bases between them. Germline V gene sequence: CDR1 SQVTM, CDR2 ANQGSEA. The CDR3 has 15 residues.

This chain joins TRBV7-9 and TRBJ1-3; 9 nucleotides align to TRBD1. The CDR3 covers 17 residues. CDR1 is SEHNR and CDR2 is FQNEAQ in the germline V gene (reference sequence). Losses at the gene ends were 4 bases for V and 2 bases for J; bases not matched to a gene: 9. CDR3 amino acids: CASSSWTGASAGNTIYF. The CDR3 region has the DNA TGTGCCAGCAGCTCCTGGACAGGGGCAAGTGCTGGAAACACCATATATTTT.

This clonotype was picked up many times. This chain joins TRBV6-5 and TRBJ2-3; TRBD2 agrees at 14 bases. Germline-derived CDR1 and CDR2 are MNHEY and SVGAGI. The ends lost 6 bases at V and 5 bases at J; junction bases unmatched: 7. The CDR3 has 16 amino acids. CDR3 protein: CASRRTSGGYGDTQYF. The CDR3 DNA is TGTGCCAGCAGACGGACTAGCGGGGGGTATGGAGATACGCAGTATTTT.

This clonotype has ten or more counts. DNA for the CDR3: TGTGCCACCTCACTAGTTAGAGAGACCCAGTACTTC. Protein sequence: CATSLVRETQYF. The chain couples TRBV6-1 to TRBJ2-5, with D possibly being TRBD2 (5 bases). This CDR3 spans 12 amino acids. Germline-derived CDR1 and CDR2 are MNHNS and SASEGT. Trimming removed 10 bases at V and 4 bases at J, with 13 bases between.

This clonotype showed up many times. This chain connects TRBV4-3 to TRBJ2-1, with D perhaps assigned TRBD1 or TRBD2 (5 bases each). Trimming took off 1 base at V and 8 bases at J, with 6 bases between the two ends. Germline lookup yields CDR1 LGHNA and CDR2 YSLEER. This CDR3 comprises 12 residues. The CDR3 loop reads CASSQVGDEQFF. CDR3 coding DNA: TGCGCCAGCAGCCAAGTGGGGGATGAGCAGTTCTTC.

On this clonotype: One junction end does not reproduce the germline sequence, and a read error may be involved. This rearrangement joins TRBV19 to TRBJ1-2, with unresolved D. Looked up from germline, CDR1 is LNHDA and CDR2 is SQIVND (reference sequence). This CDR3 spans 11 amino acids. The CDR3 sequence is CACSNGAGYTF. The CDR3 nucleotides read TGTGCCTGTAGTAATGGAGCTGGCTACACCTTC.

The chain has TRBV20-1 and TRBJ1-2; 7 bases map to TRBD1. The germline V gene has CDR1 DFQATT and CDR2 SNEGSKA (reference sequence). The CDR3 has 13 residues. V lost 1 base and J lost 5; bases outside the gene matches: 4. As DNA, the CDR3 is TGCAGTGCTAGAGTGAGGGACAGTTATGGCTACACCTTC. It specifies CSARVRDSYGYTF.